The source of this T cell receptor beta chain is a study of beta chain features in type 1 diabetes. Study results and caveats: Still unanswered here is whether HLA type influences TCRB rearrangement. At VDJ recombination sites, type 1 diabetes patients had fewer insertions and more deleted nucleotides.

A note on this clone: Its antigen is still unknown.

Trimming removed 11 bases at V and 7 bases at J, with 15 bases between. The germline V gene encodes CDR1 SNHLY and CDR2 FYNNEI. The CDR3 consists of 12 residues. All of the isolated RNA was reverse transcribed, so expressed TCRB transcripts were sequenced. Repertoires were generated with immunoSEQ multiplex PCR, while TCRdb's copy carries only in-frame clones and drops some. The sample lists hundreds of thousands of clones; around 10% were seen once. This TCR was sampled from a woman in her late teens or twenties in good health. The chain recombines TRBV2 with TRBJ2-4; the D call may be TRBD1 or TRBD2 (5 bases each). Sequencing used naive CD4+ T cells from blood. The CDR3 here is CAGGPEGNIQYF. The CDR3 bases are TGTGCCGGCGGGCCTGAGGGGAACATTCAGTACTTC.